The rows below give T cell receptor beta chains drawn from one sample of a study of blood T cell repertoires in COVID-19. Sequencing was performed with immunoSEQ multiplex PCR; in TCRdb, only in-frame clones are kept and a portion is missing. The table lists 68,000 or so clones, just over 85% of them singletons. The material sequenced was peripheral blood. The origin of the receptors is a man in his fifties with acute or convalescent COVID-19. Each CDR3 is given with its conserved first and last residue. The D gene is left open where the match is weak. Rows may omit the clone size; those that give it use once, few, many or a size class.

J	V	size	D	DNA	CDR3
TRBJ2-7	TRBV24-1	-	TRBD2	TGTGCCACCGCAGACGGGGGGGCGCGCGAGCAGTACTTC	CATADGGAREQYF
TRBJ1-1	TRBV6-1	-	-	TGTGCCAGCAGTGAAGGGGGGGGGATGAACACTGAAGCTTTCTTT	CASSEGGGMNTEAFF
TRBJ2-3	TRBV5-1	-	-	TGCGCCAGCAGCTTGGCCCAGACAGGTACAGATACGCAGTATTTT	CASSLAQTGTDTQYF
TRBJ1-1	TRBV6-5	-	-	TGTGCCAGCAGTTACCAGTCCCCCCCCACTGAAGCTTTCTTT	CASSYQSPPTEAFF
TRBJ2-1	TRBV5-4	-	TRBD2	TGTGCCAGCAGCTTGGGAAGTGGGGCGGGAGGGCCGGTCTGGAATGAGCAGTTCTTC	CASSLGSGAGGPVWNEQFF
TRBJ2-5	TRBV9	few	TRBD2	TGTGCCAGCAGCGTCCTAGGCAAGACTAGCGAGCAAGAGACCCAGTACTTC	CASSVLGKTSEQETQYF
TRBJ1-1	TRBV28	few	TRBD1	TGTGCCAGCAGAACTACAGGGGGCACTGAAGCTTTCTTT	CASRTTGGTEAFF
TRBJ2-7	TRBV5-4	-	TRBD1	TGTGCCAGCAGCACCGGGACAGGGAAAACCTACGAGCAGTACTTC	CASSTGTGKTYEQYF
TRBJ1-1	TRBV14	once	-	TGTGCCAGCAGCCAACAGGGTTACATGAACACTGAAGCTTTCTTT	CASSQQGYMNTEAFF
TRBJ1-5	TRBV11-2	-	-	TGTGCCAGCAGCTCTTTCAATCAGCCCCAGCATTTT	CASSSFNQPQHF
TRBJ1-5	TRBV19	-	-	TGTGCCAGTAGTAGGCCGGGATCCCATCAGCCCCAGCATTTT	CASSRPGSHQPQHF
TRBJ2-7	TRBV11-3	-	TRBD1	TGTGCCAGCAGCCACACCGACAGGGGAGGCGAGCAGTACTTC	CASSHTDRGGEQYF
TRBJ2-1	TRBV28	once	-	TGTGCCAGCAGTCTCTTAAACAATGAGCAGTTCTTC	CASSLLNNEQFF
TRBJ1-4	TRBV20-1	-	TRBD1	TGCAGTGCTAGTTACAGGGGCAGCGAAAAACTGTTTTTT	CSASYRGSEKLFF
TRBJ1-1	TRBV27	-	-	TGTGCCAGCAGCCCCCGGGGGGGCCCTGAAGCTTTCTTT	CASSPRGGPEAFF
TRBJ2-7	TRBV18	-	TRBD2	TGTGCCAGCTCACCAACGTGGGAGGGAGGCTACGAGCAGTACTTC	CASSPTWEGGYEQYF
TRBJ2-4	TRBV11-2	-	TRBD2	TGTGCCAGCAGCTTAGGAATGCTAGCGGGTGTCAAAAACATTCAGTACTTC	CASSLGMLAGVKNIQYF
TRBJ2-5	TRBV3-1/TRBV3-2	few	TRBD1	TGTGCCAGCAGCCATAGGGTACAGGGGGCGGGCGAGACCCAGTACTTC	CASSHRVQGAGETQYF
TRBJ2-7	TRBV19	-	TRBD1	TGTGCCAGTAGGATGACAGGGAACCACTACGAGCAGTACTTC	CASRMTGNHYEQYF
TRBJ1-1	TRBV4-1	-	-	TGCGCCAGCAGCCAGGGGTTGGACAGGAACACTGAAGCTTTCTTT	CASSQGLDRNTEAFF
TRBJ1-1	TRBV2	-	TRBD1	TGTGCCAGCAGTTCACGGGACAGACCGAACACTGAAGCTTTCTTT	CASSSRDRPNTEAFF
TRBJ1-1	TRBV6-5	-	-	TGTGCCAGCAGTCTCGAGAGGAACACTGAAGCTTTCTTT	CASSLERNTEAFF
TRBJ1-4	TRBV7-9	once	-	TGTGCCAGCAGCTTAGCACGCGGGAATGAAAAACTGTTTTTT	CASSLARGNEKLFF
TRBJ2-7	TRBV10-3	-	TRBD1	TGTGCCATCAGTGAGTCGGGCAGGGGGCTAATCTACGAGCAGTACTTC	CAISESGRGLIYEQYF
TRBJ1-2	TRBV11-2	-	-	TGTGCCAGCAGCTTAGTATACCCACAGGGAGACGGCTACACCTTC	CASSLVYPQGDGYTF
TRBJ1-5	TRBV2	-	-	TGTGCCAGCAGTGAAGAGTTCCCCCGGGAATATCAGCCCCAGCATTTT	CASSEEFPREYQPQHF
TRBJ1-5	TRBV28	-	-	TGTGCCAGCACCGGGGTTAGCAATCAGCCCCAGCATTTT	CASTGVSNQPQHF
TRBJ2-1	TRBV11-3	few	-	TGTGCCAGCAGCCCAAGACAGGCAATGGGGAATGAGCAGTTCTTC	CASSPRQAMGNEQFF
TRBJ1-6	TRBV7-3	-	TRBD1	TGTGCCAGCAGCTTAGGACAGGTCGCGAATTCACCCCTCCACTTT	CASSLGQVANSPLHF
TRBJ2-1	TRBV7-3	-	-	TGTGCCAGCAGCTTGACACAGGGAAACAATGAGCAGTTCTTC	CASSLTQGNNEQFF
TRBJ1-2	TRBV28	few	-	TGTGCCAGCAGTTCTGATCCGGGAAACTATGGCTACACCTTC	CASSSDPGNYGYTF
TRBJ2-1	TRBV11-2	-	-	TGTGCCAGCAGCCACCCCAGGGGTCAAAGCTCCTACAATGAGCAGTTCTTC	CASSHPRGQSSYNEQFF
TRBJ2-1	TRBV19	-	TRBD2	TGTGCCAGTAGTATAGCCCCACCGACTAGCGATCCCTACAATGAGCAGTTCTTC	CASSIAPPTSDPYNEQFF
TRBJ1-2	TRBV27	-	-	TGTGCCAGCAGCTTGGATGAGACAGGAGCTCCCTATGGCTACACCTTC	CASSLDETGAPYGYTF
TRBJ2-7	TRBV6-1	few	-	TGTGCCAGCAGTGAAGGTCAGGGAGGCTCCTACGAGCAGTACTTC	CASSEGQGGSYEQYF
TRBJ2-3	TRBV24-1	few	TRBD1	TGTGCCACCAGTGGGGGACAGGCGGTCGATCCGGACACAGATACGCAGTATTTT	CATSGGQAVDPDTDTQYF
TRBJ1-5	TRBV6-4	-	-	TGTGCCAGCAGTCGGTGGGAGAATCAGCCCCAGCATTTT	CASSRWENQPQHF
TRBJ2-5	TRBV5-6	-	TRBD2	TGTGCCAGCAGCTTGGCGGGGCACGGGGGGGGAAACCAAGAGACCCAGTACTTC	CASSLAGHGGGNQETQYF
TRBJ1-6	TRBV7-6	-	TRBD1	TGTGCCAGCAGCTCAGCGACAGGGGGTAATTCACCCCTCCACTTT	CASSSATGGNSPLHF
TRBJ1-5	TRBV16	once	-	TGTGCCAGCAGCCCCGGGGAGCCCCAGCATTTT	CASSPGEPQHF
TRBJ1-3	TRBV9	-	-	TGTGCCAGCAGCCTGTCCGGGACTGGATCTTCTGGAAACACCATATATTTT	CASSLSGTGSSGNTIYF
TRBJ1-1	TRBV5-1	-	TRBD1	TGCGCCAGCAGCCTTGACAGGGGGAACACTGAAGCTTTCTTT	CASSLDRGNTEAFF
TRBJ2-7	TRBV10-1	-	TRBD2	TGCGCCAGCAGTGAGGGGAGCCTAGCGGGAGGGAAGTACTTC	CASSEGSLAGGKYF
TRBJ1-2	TRBV18	-	-	TGTGCCAGCTCACCAACAATCGCCGGAGGGGGCTACACCTTC	CASSPTIAGGGYTF
TRBJ1-5	TRBV5-6	-	TRBD1	TGTGCCAGCAGCTCTACCCGGACAGGGAGGACCCCTAGCAATCAGCCCCAGCATTTT	CASSSTRTGRTPSNQPQHF
TRBJ1-3	TRBV15	-	-	TGTGCCACCAGCAGAGATCGGCAGGGTGCGGACACCATATATTTT	CATSRDRQGADTIYF
TRBJ1-2	TRBV6-1	-	-	TGTGCCAGCAGTGAATATGTAAGGGGAACTAACTATGGCTACACCTTC	CASSEYVRGTNYGYTF
TRBJ1-2	TRBV29-1	-	-	TGCAGCGTTGGACAGCTCCAGGGCTACACCTTC	CSVGQLQGYTF
TRBJ1-1	TRBV6-1	-	-	TGTGCCAGCAGTGAGCCAGGAATATCAACTGAAGCTTTCTTT	CASSEPGISTEAFF
TRBJ1-1	TRBV14	-	-	TGTGCCAGCAGCCGACGACAGAAGAGTAGGACTGAAGCTTTCTTT	CASSRRQKSRTEAFF
TRBJ2-1	TRBV11-2	-	TRBD1	TGTGCCAGCAGCCTCGCGGCCGGGACAGCTCATTACAATGAGCAGTTCTTC	CASSLAAGTAHYNEQFF
TRBJ2-1	TRBV28	-	TRBD1	TGTGCCAGCAGTTTAGAACAGGGGTACAATGAGCAGTTCTTC	CASSLEQGYNEQFF
TRBJ2-7	TRBV19	-	TRBD2	TGTGCCAGTAGTATAGATCTGGGGGGACTAGCGGGATACGAGCAGTACTTC	CASSIDLGGLAGYEQYF
TRBJ2-1	TRBV9	-	TRBD2	TGTGCCAGCAGCTCATTAGCGGGGCAGGCGAATGAGCAGTTCTTC	CASSSLAGQANEQFF
TRBJ2-1	TRBV27	-	TRBD1	TGTGCCAGTGACAGGGGCCGCTCCTACAATGAGCAGTTCTTC	CASDRGRSYNEQFF
TRBJ2-7	TRBV3-1/TRBV3-2	many	TRBD1	TGTGCCAGCAGCCAAGGACAGGGAACCTACGAGCAGTACTTC	CASSQGQGTYEQYF
TRBJ1-1	TRBV7-9	-	TRBD1	TGTGCCAGCAGCCCTCGACAGGGGGAGAGTAAAACTGAAGCTTTCTTT	CASSPRQGESKTEAFF
TRBJ2-1	TRBV6-2/TRBV6-3	-	TRBD2	TGTGCCAGCAGTTATGGACTAGCGTCTTACAATGAGCAGTTCTTC	CASSYGLASYNEQFF
TRBJ1-5	TRBV6-5	once	-	TGTGCCAGCAGTTGGGCGGGGAATCAGCCCCAGCATTTT	CASSWAGNQPQHF